This is a list of T cell receptor beta chains from one sample in a study of graft-versus-host responses after intestinal transplantation. For these receptors, no antigen is known. Here immunoSEQ multiplex PCR was the method, and the copy in TCRdb shows in-frame clones only, minus some. The sample consists of 85,000 to 100,000 clones, 90% to 95% of them appearing once. The starting material was unstimulated CD4+ T cells sorted from spleen or lymph node cells, obtained before intestinal transplant. The receptor set was obtained from a human donor who received an intestinal transplant. Each CDR3 is given with its conserved first and last residue. D genes are given only for firm matches. Not all rows give a size; the values are once, few, many and, for expanded clones, a class.

few	-	TRBJ2-7	TRBV7-8	TGTGCCAGCAGCTTAGCGTTGACAGCTCCTACGAGCAGGCAGTACTTC	CASSLALTAPTSRQYF
-	TRBD2	TRBJ2-1	TRBV6-1	TGTGCCAGCAGTGAGTTCGGCGGGGGAGGTTATGAGCAGTTCTTC	CASSEFGGGGYEQFF
-	TRBD2	TRBJ2-1	TRBV5-1	TGCGCCAGCAGCTTGGACCTAGCGGGTACCTACAATGAGCAGTTCTTC	CASSLDLAGTYNEQFF
-	-	TRBJ2-5	TRBV5-1	TGCGCCAGCAGAGGACAGTACCAAGAGACCCAGTACTTC	CASRGQYQETQYF
-	TRBD1	TRBJ2-5	TRBV19	TGTGCCAGTAGTATAGCCAGGGGGTACCCTCCGGAGACCCAGTACTTC	CASSIARGYPPETQYF
-	TRBD2	TRBJ2-7	TRBV6-1	TGTGCCAGTAGACTAGCGGGGGTCATGGGGTACGAGCAGTACTTC	CASRLAGVMGYEQYF
few	-	TRBJ1-3	TRBV6-6	TGTGCCAGCAACCCAGGGCAGTCGGGAAACACCATATATTTT	CASNPGQSGNTIYF
-	TRBD2	TRBJ2-4	TRBV23-1	TGCGCCAGCAGTCAATCGATCCTTCTAGCGGGGACATGGTACATTCAGTACTTC	CASSQSILLAGTWYIQYF
-	TRBD1	TRBJ2-5	TRBV18	TGTGCCAGCTCACCTTTGGACAGGTCCGGGGAGACCCAGTACTTC	CASSPLDRSGETQYF
-	-	TRBJ1-1	TRBV7-9	TGTGCCAGCAGCTTAGGGGGGCGGACTGAAGCTTTCTTT	CASSLGGRTEAFF
-	TRBD1	TRBJ1-6	TRBV6-5	TGTGCCAGCAGAGGGGACAGGGAGAATTCACCCCTCCACTTT	CASRGDRENSPLHF
-	-	TRBJ1-1	TRBV30	TGTGCCTGGAGTGGGACGGGGAGGACCGCTAACACTGAAGCTTTCTTT	CAWSGTGRTANTEAFF
-	-	TRBJ2-2	TRBV2	TGTGCCAGCGTCGGGGGGCTAACCGGGGAGCTGTTTTTT	CASVGGLTGELFF
-	TRBD1	TRBJ1-1	TRBV7-9	TGTGCCAGCAGCTTACTTCTCTGGACAGGGTCTGAAGCTTTCTTT	CASSLLLWTGSEAFF
-	-	TRBJ2-1	TRBV9	TGTGCCAGCAGCGTAAACAGGGTCGGGAATGAGCAGTTCTTC	CASSVNRVGNEQFF
-	-	TRBJ1-1	TRBV5-6	TGTGCCAGCAGCAACTTCGGCAGGTCGGGAACTGAAGCTTTCTTT	CASSNFGRSGTEAFF
once	-	TRBJ1-1	TRBV5-4	TGTGCCAGCAACAGGGACGGGCTAAACACTGAAGCTTTCTTT	CASNRDGLNTEAFF